A selection of T cell receptor beta chains follows, all from one sample in a study of blood T cell repertoires in COVID-19. Profiled with immunoSEQ multiplex PCR; TCRdb holds only in-frame clones, not every one. Of more than 200,000 clones listed, roughly 82% are singletons. The source material was peripheral blood. Receptors originate from an elderly woman with active or convalescent COVID-19. The CDR3 runs from the conserved cysteine through the conserved F or W. A D gene is named only where the DNA matches it firmly. Size tells how often a clone was seen (once, few, many) or the class of an expanded clone, and some rows leave it out.

TRBJ1-1 | - | TRBD1 | TRBV6-5 | CASSTGGGSNTEAFF | TGTGCCAGCAGTACAGGGGGCGGGTCGAACACTGAAGCTTTCTTT
TRBJ1-3 | - | - | TRBV4-1 | CASSQESRSGNTIYF | TGCGCCAGCAGCCAAGAATCGAGGTCTGGAAACACCATATATTTT
TRBJ1-6 | - | - | TRBV5-4 | CASSLTWDSSSPLHF | TGTGCCAGCAGCTTGACGTGGGACTCGAGTTCACCCCTCCACTTT
TRBJ2-7 | - | - | TRBV6-5 | CASSYGSGPSYEQYF | TGTGCCAGCAGTTACGGCAGCGGGCCCTCCTACGAGCAGTACTTC
TRBJ2-2 | - | - | TRBV5-5 | CASSLGQTMNTGELFF | TGTGCCAGCAGCTTGGGGCAGACAATGAACACCGGGGAGCTGTTTTTT
TRBJ1-1 | - | TRBD1 | TRBV5-1 | CASSLEGRGHRSEAFF | TGCGCCAGCAGCTTGGAGGGCAGGGGGCACCGTTCTGAAGCTTTCTTT
TRBJ1-4 | - | - | TRBV19 | CASSSFGERVTNEKLFF | TGTGCCAGTAGTTCCTTCGGAGAACGGGTAACTAATGAAAAACTGTTTTTT
TRBJ2-1 | - | - | TRBV9 | CASSVGGLASNEQFF | TGTGCCAGCAGCGTAGGAGGTCTAGCGAGCAATGAGCAGTTCTTC
TRBJ2-7 | - | - | TRBV7-2 | CASSRTAYEQYF | TGTGCCAGCAGCCGTACGGCCTACGAGCAGTACTTC
TRBJ1-1 | - | TRBD1 | TRBV6-4 | CASSRGGQLNTEAFF | TGTGCCAGCAGTCGGGGGGGACAGTTGAACACTGAAGCTTTCTTT
TRBJ2-1 | - | TRBD2 | TRBV6-1 | CASSEPGGLAGMWNEQFF | TGTGCCAGCAGTGAACCCGGAGGGCTAGCGGGAATGTGGAATGAGCAGTTCTTC
TRBJ1-5 | - | - | TRBV2 | CASGENQPQHF | TGTGCCAGCGGAGAAAATCAGCCCCAGCATTTT
TRBJ1-5 | few | - | TRBV5-1 | CASSPGGANQPQHF | TGCGCCAGCAGCCCTGGTGGGGCTAATCAGCCCCAGCATTTT
TRBJ2-1 | once | - | TRBV5-1 | CASGGPRNEQFF | TGCGCCAGCGGAGGGCCGAGGAATGAGCAGTTCTTC
TRBJ2-3 | - | TRBD2 | TRBV29-1 | CSVERRGSTDTQYF | TGCAGCGTTGAACGGCGGGGGAGCACAGATACGCAGTATTTT
TRBJ1-1 | - | - | TRBV5-6 | CASSKKGRGGSTEAFF | TGTGCCAGCAGCAAGAAGGGTAGGGGAGGAAGCACTGAAGCTTTCTTT
TRBJ1-3 | few | TRBD1 | TRBV28 | CASSPHGQGENTIYF | TGTGCCAGCAGTCCCCACGGACAGGGAGAAAACACCATATATTTT